These T cell receptor beta chains were read from a single sample in a study of Graves' ophthalmopathy and Graves' hyperthyroidism. TCRdb called the multiplex PCR reads again in MiXCR, with one record for every CDR3 protein. Of some 410,000 distinct CDR3 sequences listed, around a fifth are singletons. The sequencing sample was made of peripheral blood. These receptors originate from a woman aged 18-29 years with stable Graves' hyperthyroidism. Each CDR3 is given without its conserved first and last residue. Fields, in order: J gene, clone size, V gene, CDR3 protein. Rows may omit the clone size; those that give it use once, few, many or a size class.

J gene: TRBJ1-1
clone size: many
V gene: TRBV5-1
CDR3 protein: ASTMLGGGTEAF

J gene: TRBJ1-5
clone size: few
V gene: TRBV19
CDR3 protein: ASTGGGRQPQH

J gene: TRBJ1-2
clone size: many
V gene: TRBV10-3
CDR3 protein: AISETGRYGYT

J gene: TRBJ2-7
clone size: many
V gene: TRBV20-1
CDR3 protein: SARPQLAGAYEQY

J gene: TRBJ1-5
clone size: many
V gene: TRBV30
CDR3 protein: AWSVSGSNQPQH

J gene: TRBJ2-7
clone size: few
V gene: TRBV6-5
CDR3 protein: ASSYIRGHSNEQY

J gene: TRBJ2-2
clone size: many
V gene: TRBV28
CDR3 protein: ASTQTNTGELF

J gene: TRBJ1-2
clone size: NA
V gene: TRBV29-1
CDR3 protein: SDTGQGDGGYT

J gene: TRBJ1-1
clone size: many
V gene: TRBV30
CDR3 protein: AWSVAGTEAF

J gene: TRBJ1-1
clone size: NA
V gene: TRBV12-3/TRBV12-4
CDR3 protein: ASSDRNEDTEAF

J gene: TRBJ1-2
clone size: NA
V gene: TRBV10-3
CDR3 protein: AISGEGTGEDYGYT

J gene: TRBJ1-5
clone size: NA
V gene: TRBV19
CDR3 protein: ASSTDRSQPQH

J gene: TRBJ2-7
clone size: NA
V gene: TRBV11-3
CDR3 protein: ASSLAPGHPYEQY

J gene: TRBJ2-7
clone size: NA
V gene: TRBV6-1
CDR3 protein: ASSVTGGSYEQY

J gene: TRBJ2-5
clone size: NA
V gene: TRBV6-1
CDR3 protein: ASIRGARQTQY

J gene: TRBJ2-7
clone size: NA
V gene: TRBV7-2
CDR3 protein: ASSLGPFTYEQY

J gene: TRBJ2-5
clone size: many
V gene: TRBV3-1
CDR3 protein: ASSQDGTSGYQETQY

J gene: TRBJ2-5
clone size: many
V gene: TRBV7-3
CDR3 protein: ASSPSGSETQY

J gene: TRBJ2-7
clone size: NA
V gene: TRBV3-1
CDR3 protein: ASSPPRIGGRATYEQY

J gene: TRBJ2-2
clone size: many
V gene: TRBV19
CDR3 protein: ASRLLWGRNTGELF